The rows below give T cell receptor beta chains drawn from one sample of a study of cytomegalovirus exposure and HLA in healthy donors. Profiling relied on immunoSEQ multiplex PCR, and the TCRdb table lists in-frame clones only, not all of them. This sample has about 130,000 clones, with approximately 85% found just once. The material sequenced was PBMCs. These receptors all stem from a boy between 5 and 17 years old in good health and CMV-seronegative. Each CDR3 is given with its conserved first and last residue. The D gene is left open where the match is weak. The size entry is marked missing in some rows and otherwise reads once, few, many or a size class.

J gene	clone size	D gene	V gene	CDR3 protein	CDR3 DNA
TRBJ2-5	NA	TRBD2	TRBV5-4	CASSSGLGWETQYF	TGTGCCAGCAGCTCGGGACTAGGGTGGGAGACCCAGTACTTC
TRBJ2-4	NA	NA	TRBV28	CASRNGGAKNIQYF	TGTGCCAGCAGAAACGGGGGAGCCAAAAACATTCAGTACTTC
TRBJ2-5	NA	TRBD2	TRBV6-6	CASSYGVAGETQYF	TGTGCCAGCAGTTACGGAGTAGCGGGAGAGACCCAGTACTTC
TRBJ2-2	NA	NA	TRBV10-3	CAISDRVVEELFF	TGTGCCATCAGTGATCGCGTTGTAGAGGAGCTGTTTTTT
TRBJ2-7	few	NA	TRBV4-1	CASSQDIGLQRQDYEQYF	TGCGCCAGCAGCCAAGATATCGGCCTCCAGCGGCAAGACTACGAGCAGTACTTC
TRBJ1-1	NA	TRBD1	TRBV7-8	CASSLAGTANTEAFF	TGTGCCAGCAGCTTAGCCGGGACAGCGAACACTGAAGCTTTCTTT
TRBJ2-3	few	TRBD2	TRBV4-2	CASSQLTSGRADTQYF	TGTGCCAGCAGCCAACTAACTAGCGGGAGGGCAGATACGCAGTATTTT
TRBJ2-7	NA	TRBD2	TRBV19	CASSPESGRFYEQYF	TGTGCCAGTAGTCCCGAGAGCGGGAGGTTCTACGAGCAGTACTTC
TRBJ1-2	NA	NA	TRBV5-4	CASSLDSRGYGYTF	TGTGCCAGCAGCCTAGACAGCCGGGGGTATGGCTACACCTTC
TRBJ1-5	NA	TRBD1	TRBV27	CASGDSKNQPQHF	TGTGCCAGCGGGGACAGTAAAAATCAGCCCCAGCATTTT
TRBJ1-5	NA	NA	TRBV6-6	CASSPPDSNQPQHF	TGTGCCAGCAGTCCCCCAGACTCCAATCAGCCCCAGCATTTT
TRBJ2-2	NA	NA	TRBV9	CASSVRGGQGGDTGELFF	TGTGCCAGCAGCGTAAGGGGGGGGCAGGGAGGTGACACCGGGGAGCTGTTTTTT
TRBJ1-2	NA	NA	TRBV19	CASSIQGTTLYGYTF	TGTGCCAGTAGTATCCAGGGGACAACACTCTATGGCTACACCTTC
TRBJ1-1	once	NA	TRBV7-9	CASSLARGKAFF	TGTGCCAGCAGCTTAGCCAGGGGTAAAGCTTTCTTT
TRBJ2-7	once	NA	TRBV7-8	CASSLGSSNYEQYF	TGTGCCAGCAGCTTAGGTAGTAGTAACTACGAGCAGTACTTC
TRBJ2-1	once	TRBD1	TRBV6-4	CASEPGQGSHEQFF	TGTGCCAGCGAACCGGGACAGGGGTCTCATGAGCAGTTCTTC
TRBJ2-7	once	NA	TRBV30	CAWTGLKAEQYF	TGTGCCTGGACAGGTCTTAAAGCCGAGCAGTACTTC